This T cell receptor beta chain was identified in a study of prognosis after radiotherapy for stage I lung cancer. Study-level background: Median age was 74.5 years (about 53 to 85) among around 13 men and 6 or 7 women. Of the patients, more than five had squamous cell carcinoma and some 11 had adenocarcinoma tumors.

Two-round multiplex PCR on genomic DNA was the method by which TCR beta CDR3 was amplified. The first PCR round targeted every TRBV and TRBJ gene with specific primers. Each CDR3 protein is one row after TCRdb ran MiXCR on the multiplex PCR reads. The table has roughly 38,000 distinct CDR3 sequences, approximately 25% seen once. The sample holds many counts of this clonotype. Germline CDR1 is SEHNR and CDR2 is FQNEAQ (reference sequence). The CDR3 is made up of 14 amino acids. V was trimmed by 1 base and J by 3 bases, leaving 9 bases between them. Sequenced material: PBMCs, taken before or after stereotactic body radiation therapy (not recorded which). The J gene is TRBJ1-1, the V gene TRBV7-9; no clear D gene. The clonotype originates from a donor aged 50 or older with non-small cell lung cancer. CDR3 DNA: TGTGCCAGCAGCTTAGAATTTTCTCACACTGAAGCTTTCTTT. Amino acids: CASSLEFSHTEAFF.